This record covers a single T cell receptor beta chain. The antigen remains unidentified. It was with 60 Vbeta and 13 Jbeta primers that the PCR ran. Assay used: immunoSEQ multiplex PCR; TCRdb lists only in-frame clones, some missing. The data show 95,000 to 100,000 clones, around 74% seen once. This sample was included in a study of cytomegalovirus exposure and HLA in healthy donors. General study results and limits: The study designated roughly 150 TCR beta chains cytomegalovirus-associated.

Germline CDR1 and CDR2: SEHNR and FQNEAQ (reference sequence). J gave up 0 bases and V 11 bases, and 7 bases lay outside the gene matches. The CDR3 extends over 14 amino acids. The sequencing input was PBMCs. The receptor's source is a man between 35 and 55 years old in good health and CMV-seropositive. The chain couples TRBV7-9 to TRBJ1-3; 7 bases agree with TRBD1. The CDR3 nucleotides read TGTGCCTCGGACAGGCTAAACTCTGGAAACACCATATATTTT. It translates to CASDRLNSGNTIYF.